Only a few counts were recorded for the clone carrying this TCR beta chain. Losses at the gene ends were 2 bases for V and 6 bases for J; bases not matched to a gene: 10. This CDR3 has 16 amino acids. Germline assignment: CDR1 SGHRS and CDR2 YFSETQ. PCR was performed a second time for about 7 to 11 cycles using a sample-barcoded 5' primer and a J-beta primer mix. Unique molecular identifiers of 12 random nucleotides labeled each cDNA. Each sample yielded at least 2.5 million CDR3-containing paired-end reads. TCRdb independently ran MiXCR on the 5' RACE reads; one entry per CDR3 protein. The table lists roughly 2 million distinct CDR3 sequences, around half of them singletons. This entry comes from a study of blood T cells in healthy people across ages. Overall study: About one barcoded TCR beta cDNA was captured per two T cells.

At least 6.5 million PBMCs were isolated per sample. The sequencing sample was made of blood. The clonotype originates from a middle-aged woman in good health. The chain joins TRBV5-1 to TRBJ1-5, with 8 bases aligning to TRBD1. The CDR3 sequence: CASSLDGTGRGQPQHF. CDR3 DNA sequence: TGCGCCAGCAGCTTAGACGGGACAGGACGAGGTCAGCCCCAGCATTTT.